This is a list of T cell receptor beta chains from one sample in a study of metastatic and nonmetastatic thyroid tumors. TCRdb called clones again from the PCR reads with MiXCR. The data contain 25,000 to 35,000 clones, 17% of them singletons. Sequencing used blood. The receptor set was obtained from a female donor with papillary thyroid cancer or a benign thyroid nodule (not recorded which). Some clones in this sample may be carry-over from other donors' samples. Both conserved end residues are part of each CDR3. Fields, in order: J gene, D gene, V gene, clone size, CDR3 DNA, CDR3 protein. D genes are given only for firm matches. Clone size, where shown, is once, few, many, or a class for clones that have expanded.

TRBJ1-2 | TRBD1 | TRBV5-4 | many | TGTGCCAGCAGCTCGACCGGGACAGGGGCTGGTGGCTACACCTTC | CASSSTGTGAGGYTF
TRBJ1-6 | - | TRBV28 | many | TGTGCCAGCAGTTTAGGATTGGGGATCGGTAATTCACCCCTCCACTTT | CASSLGLGIGNSPLHF
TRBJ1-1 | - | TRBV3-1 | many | TGTGCCAGCAGCCCAAGTGGGGTCATGAACACTGAAGCTTTCTTT | CASSPSGVMNTEAFF
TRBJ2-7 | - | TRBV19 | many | TGTGCCAGTAGCGACCGTTCCTACGAGCAGTACTTC | CASSDRSYEQYF
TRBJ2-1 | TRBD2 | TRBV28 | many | TGTGCCAGTCCCATACTAGCGGGGGACTACAATGAGCAGTTCTTC | CASPILAGDYNEQFF
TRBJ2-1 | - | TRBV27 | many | TGTGCCAGCAGTTTGACTAGTAGCTACAATGAGCAGTTCTTC | CASSLTSSYNEQFF
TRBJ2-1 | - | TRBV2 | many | TGTGCCAGCGTTACGGGGATTGGGAATGAGCAGTTCTTC | CASVTGIGNEQFF
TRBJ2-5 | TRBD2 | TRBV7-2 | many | TGTGCCAGCAGCACTAGCGGGAGAGAGACCCAGTACTTC | CASSTSGRETQYF
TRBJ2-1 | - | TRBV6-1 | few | TGTGCCAGCATCCGCGGGGGCATGGCCTACAATGAGCAGTTCTTC | CASIRGGMAYNEQFF
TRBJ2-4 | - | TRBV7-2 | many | TGTGCCAGCAGCTTAGCCGGGGAAGGGGGGATGGGGAACATTCAGTACTTC | CASSLAGEGGMGNIQYF
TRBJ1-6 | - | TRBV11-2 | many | TGTGCCAGCAGACGGGGACACCTCAATCCCTATAATTCACCCCTCCACTTT | CASRRGHLNPYNSPLHF
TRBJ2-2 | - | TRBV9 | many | TGTGCCAGCAGCGTAGCCGGCACCTCCGGGGAGCTGTTTTTT | CASSVAGTSGELFF
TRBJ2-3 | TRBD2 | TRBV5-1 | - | TGCGCCAGCAGAAGTGAACCGGGACTAGTTACAGATACGCAGTATTTT | CASRSEPGLVTDTQYF
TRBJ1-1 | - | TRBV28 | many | TGTGCCAGCAGTTTACCGGGGTCTGAAGCTTTCTTT | CASSLPGSEAFF
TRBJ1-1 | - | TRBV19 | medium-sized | TGTGCCAGTAGTTGGGGGCTGCGGGAGAAAGCTTTCTTT | CASSWGLREKAFF
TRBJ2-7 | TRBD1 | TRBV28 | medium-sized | TGTGCCAGCAGCGCCACAGGGGTGAGCTCCTACGAGCAGTACTTC | CASSATGVSSYEQYF
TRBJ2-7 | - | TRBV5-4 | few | TGTGCCAGCAGAAGGGCGAGTACCTACGAGCAGTACTTC | CASRRASTYEQYF
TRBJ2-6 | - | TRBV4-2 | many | TGTGCCAGCAGCCAAGACCTCGGAGGGTGGGCTGAGGCCAACGTCCTGACTTTC | CASSQDLGGWAEANVLTF
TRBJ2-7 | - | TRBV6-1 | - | TGTGCCGGCAGTCGTTTAGCTGGCGAGCAGTACTTC | CAGSRLAGEQYF
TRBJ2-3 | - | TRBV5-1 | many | TGCGCCAGCAAGGTAGAGGTCCCAGATACGCAGTATTTT | CASKVEVPDTQYF
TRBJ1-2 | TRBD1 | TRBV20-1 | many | TGCAGTGTCAGGGGACAGGTGGGATCCTATGGCTACACCTTC | CSVRGQVGSYGYTF
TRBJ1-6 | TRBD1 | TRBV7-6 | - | TGTGCCAGCAGCGAACAGGGGATAGGGTATTCACCCCTCCACTTT | CASSEQGIGYSPLHF
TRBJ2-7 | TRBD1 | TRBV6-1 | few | TGTGCCAGCACGCCCATGACAGGGGTTTGCGAGCAGTACTTC | CASTPMTGVCEQYF
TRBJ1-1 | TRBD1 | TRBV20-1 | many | TGCAGTGCTCGGACCGGACTCTACAGGGGAGGCCACACTGAAGCTTTCTTT | CSARTGLYRGGHTEAFF
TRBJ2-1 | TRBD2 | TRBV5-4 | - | TGTGCCAGCAGCTTGTCCGGGACTAGCAATGAGCAGTTCTTC | CASSLSGTSNEQFF
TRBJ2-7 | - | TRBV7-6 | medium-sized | TGTGCCAGCAGCTTAGTTCTTGGGGAGCAGTACTTC | CASSLVLGEQYF
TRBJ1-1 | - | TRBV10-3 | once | TGTGCCATCAGTGAGTCCCTAGACAGGGAAGCTTTCTTT | CAISESLDREAFF
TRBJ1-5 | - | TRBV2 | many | TGTGCCAGCAGTGGGGGTAGCAATCAGCCCCAGCATTTT | CASSGGSNQPQHF
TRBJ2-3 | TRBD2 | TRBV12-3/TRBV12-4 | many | TGTGCCAGCAGTTCCTCTTCTAGCGGGAGTGGAGATACGCAGTATTTT | CASSSSSSGSGDTQYF
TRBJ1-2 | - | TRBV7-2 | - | TGTGCCAGCAGCGCTACAGCGATTAACTATGGCTACACCTTC | CASSATAINYGYTF
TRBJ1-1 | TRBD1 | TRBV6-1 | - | TGTGCCAGCAGTCAGACAGGGGGCAGGACTGAAGCTTTCTTT | CASSQTGGRTEAFF
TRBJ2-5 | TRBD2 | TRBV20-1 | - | TGCAGTGCAACCGGGACTAGCGGGAGAGAGACACAGTACTTC | CSATGTSGRETQYF
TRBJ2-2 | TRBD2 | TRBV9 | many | TGTGCCAGCAGCCAACTAGCGGGCGTCGGGGAGCTGTTTTTT | CASSQLAGVGELFF